Sequencing of this T cell receptor beta chain was carried out in a study of blood T cell repertoires in COVID-19. As for the study in general: The United States, Italy and Spain provided the acute and convalescent COVID-19 samples. Nucleic acid was either cDNA or gDNA, and it came from T cells, B-cell-depleted T cells, or PBMCs.

Original methodology: Scientists estimated how many nucleated cells there were by amplifying reference gene primers. Clones were sequenced by immunoSEQ multiplex PCR, and TCRdb holds only the in-frame ones, with some missing. Clone size and V and J calls were adopted from that table, with D and trimming inferred from the DNA. The table records about 170,000 clones, about 85% of them present only once. Germline V gene data show CDR1 as MNHNS and CDR2 as SASEGT. There are 17 residues in the CDR3. With 1 base clipped from V and 8 bases from J, the junction kept 13 bases outside the gene matches. Material: peripheral blood. The source is a man between 60 and 75 years old who had recovered from COVID-19. The chain employs TRBV6-1 and TRBJ2-1; 8 nucleotides align to TRBD1. CDR3 amino acids: CASSEEPAGGRGDEQFF. The CDR3 region has the DNA TGTGCCAGCAGTGAAGAACCGGCAGGGGGCAGGGGCGATGAGCAGTTCTTC.